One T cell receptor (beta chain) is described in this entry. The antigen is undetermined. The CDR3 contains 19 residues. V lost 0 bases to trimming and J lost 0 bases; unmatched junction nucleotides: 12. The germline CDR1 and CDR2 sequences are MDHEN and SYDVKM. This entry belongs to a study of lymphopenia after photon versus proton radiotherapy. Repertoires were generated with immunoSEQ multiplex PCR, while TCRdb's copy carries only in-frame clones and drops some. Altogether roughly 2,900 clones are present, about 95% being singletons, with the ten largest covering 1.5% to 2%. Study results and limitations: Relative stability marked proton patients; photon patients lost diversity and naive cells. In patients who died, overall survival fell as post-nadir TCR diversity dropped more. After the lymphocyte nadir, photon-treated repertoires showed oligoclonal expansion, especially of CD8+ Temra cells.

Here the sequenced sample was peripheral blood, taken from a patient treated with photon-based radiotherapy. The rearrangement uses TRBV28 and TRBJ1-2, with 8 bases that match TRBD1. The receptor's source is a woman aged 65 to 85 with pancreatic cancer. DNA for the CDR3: TGTGCCAGCAGTTTATGGTGGGCGGACAGGGTATCTCCTAACTATGGCTACACCTTC. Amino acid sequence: CASSLWWADRVSPNYGYTF.